The rows below give T cell receptor beta chains drawn from one sample of a study of response to subunit inactivated influenza vaccine. TCRdb redid the calling of the RT-PCR reads with MiXCR, one entry per CDR3 protein. The repertoire holds more than 700,000 distinct CDR3 sequences, with 20% to 25% as singletons. The sequenced sample was PBMCs from blood, obtained 5 to 6 days after vaccination. These receptor sequences come from a man aged 50-60 years who received an inactivated influenza vaccine. CDR3s include the opening cysteine and the closing phenylalanine or tryptophan. A D gene is named only where the DNA matches it firmly. Some rows have no size entry. The others give once, few or many, or a class for an expanded clone.

TRBD2	TRBJ2-5	few	TRBV7-8	TGTGCCAGCAGGCTAGCGGGAGGGCCAGAGACCCAGTACTTC	CASRLAGGPETQYF
TRBD1	TRBJ1-3	many	TRBV7-2	TGTGCCAGCAGCTTGGGCCCGGGGACAGACGGAAACACCATATATTTT	CASSLGPGTDGNTIYF
TRBD2	TRBJ2-1	many	TRBV29-1	TGCAGCGTCCCCCCGGGAGGGGAGCAGTTCTTC	CSVPPGGEQFF
NA	TRBJ2-2	NA	TRBV20-1	TGCAGTGCTAGAGGTTTACGGCAGGGACCCGGGGAGCTGTTTTTT	CSARGLRQGPGELFF
NA	TRBJ2-7	NA	TRBV27	TGTGCCAGCAGTTTGAAGGTCTCATACGAGCAGTACTTC	CASSLKVSYEQYF
NA	TRBJ2-3	NA	TRBV5-1	TGCGCCAGCAGCCGGACAAAAGATACGCAGTATTTT	CASSRTKDTQYF
NA	TRBJ2-1	NA	TRBV6-5	TGTGCCAGCAGTTTAAGGTTAGGGACGTCGGGGAATGAGCAGTTCTTC	CASSLRLGTSGNEQFF
NA	TRBJ2-1	few	TRBV5-8	TGTGCCAGCAGTCTGGCAGTCCGGAGGTCCCTAGAGCAGTTCTTC	CASSLAVRRSLEQFF
NA	TRBJ2-1	NA	TRBV6-5	TGTGCCAGCAGTTACTCGATAGGTCGGGGGGCCTGGGTGGATGAGCAGTTCTTC	CASSYSIGRGAWVDEQFF
NA	TRBJ2-2	few	TRBV20-1	TGCAGTGCTAGAGATCGTATCTACACCGGGGAGCTGTTTTTT	CSARDRIYTGELFF
NA	TRBJ2-5	few	TRBV7-2	TGTGCCAGCAGCCCCACTCGCCGTTACCAAGAGACCCAGTACTTC	CASSPTRRYQETQYF
NA	TRBJ2-7	few	TRBV6-2/TRBV6-3	TGTGCCAGCAGTCACGGGGCCAGGGACTCCTACGAGCAGTACTTC	CASSHGARDSYEQYF
TRBD1	TRBJ1-4	NA	TRBV28	TGTGCCAGCAGTCCCTGGGGACAGGGGATGAGAAAACTGTTTTTT	CASSPWGQGMRKLFF
NA	TRBJ2-3	few	TRBV6-4	TGTGCCAGCAGTGCTGGGGATGGCTTCCGTAGCACAGATACGCAGTATTTT	CASSAGDGFRSTDTQYF
NA	TRBJ1-6	few	TRBV20-1	TGCAGTGCTAGGCCAGGTTTACAGGGTTCCTCCCTCCACTTT	CSARPGLQGSSLHF
NA	TRBJ2-2	many	TRBV29-1	TGCAGCGTCCTAAAGGGCGCGAACACCGGGGAGCTGTTTTTT	CSVLKGANTGELFF
TRBD2	TRBJ2-1	few	TRBV29-1	TGCAGCGTTCCCACTAGCGGGGGGACCTACAATGAGCAGTTCTTC	CSVPTSGGTYNEQFF
TRBD1	TRBJ2-6	NA	TRBV14	TGTGCCAGCAGCCAACCGGGACAGGGGGCTAATGGGGCCAACGTCCTGACTTTC	CASSQPGQGANGANVLTF
NA	TRBJ2-1	few	TRBV7-3	TGTGCCAGCAGCTTAGGCCCGGAACGAGCACTCAATGAGCAGTTCTTC	CASSLGPERALNEQFF
NA	TRBJ2-1	NA	TRBV28	TGTGCCACAATCGGCCCGGGGTCCTACAATGAGCAGTTCTTC	CATIGPGSYNEQFF
NA	TRBJ2-7	NA	TRBV10-3	TGTGCCATCAGTGGTCGCCGGCCCAGTGAGTTTAAGTACGAGCAGTACTTC	CAISGRRPSEFKYEQYF
NA	TRBJ2-4	NA	TRBV20-1	TGCAGTGCTATCTCTTTGGGAGACATTCAGTACTTC	CSAISLGDIQYF
NA	TRBJ2-7	few	TRBV5-6	TGTGCCAGCAGTCTCAGAACAGGGCGCGAGCAGTACTTC	CASSLRTGREQYF
TRBD2	TRBJ2-5	NA	TRBV20-1	TGCAGTGCCCGGGACGGGACTAGGGGGGAAGAGACCCAGTACTTC	CSARDGTRGEETQYF
TRBD2	TRBJ2-7	few	TRBV5-1	TGCGCCAGCAAAATAGCGGGACACACCTACGAGCAGTACTTC	CASKIAGHTYEQYF
NA	TRBJ2-1	few	TRBV15	TGTGCCACCAGCAGGGACAGAAACTCCTACAATGAGCAGTTCTTC	CATSRDRNSYNEQFF
TRBD2	TRBJ2-1	few	TRBV6-4	TGTGCCAGCAGTGACCTAACTAGCGGGAGGGCGGGGAGCTCCTACAATGAGCAGTTCTTC	CASSDLTSGRAGSSYNEQFF
NA	TRBJ2-7	few	TRBV20-1	TGCAGTGCTGTTGACACAAACTACGAGCAGTACTTC	CSAVDTNYEQYF
TRBD2	TRBJ2-2	NA	TRBV4-2	TGTGCCAGCAGCCAAGATCCAGCGGGAACGAACGGGGAGCTGTTTTTT	CASSQDPAGTNGELFF
TRBD2	TRBJ2-3	few	TRBV30	TGTGCCTGGAGTATCGGAAGCGGGGGCGCCAAGTATTTT	CAWSIGSGGAKYF
TRBD1	TRBJ2-1	few	TRBV5-6	TGTGCCAGCAGCTTCCTGGGACAGGTGGTATACAATGAGCAGTTCTTC	CASSFLGQVVYNEQFF
TRBD2	TRBJ2-1	NA	TRBV28	TGTGCCAGCAGTACAAACCTAGCGGGGGTCTACAATGAGCAGTTCTTC	CASSTNLAGVYNEQFF
NA	TRBJ2-3	few	TRBV29-1	TGCAGCGTTGAAGAGGGGGGCACGGGGATTGCAGATACGCAGTATTTT	CSVEEGGTGIADTQYF
TRBD2	TRBJ2-5	NA	TRBV20-1	TGCAGTGCCTTCCGCCGGGAGGGCCTTCGGGAGACCCAGTACTTC	CSAFRREGLRETQYF
NA	TRBJ2-1	few	TRBV25-1	TGTGCCAGCAGTGAACAGGGGACGAGTGGTGAGCAGTTCTTC	CASSEQGTSGEQFF
NA	TRBJ2-1	NA	TRBV7-6	TGTGCCAGCAGCTTACCTTACGATAGCTCCTACAATGAGCAGTTCTTC	CASSLPYDSSYNEQFF
TRBD1	TRBJ2-7	NA	TRBV20-1	TGCAGTGCCTACGAACCGGGACAGGGGGCCGAGCAGTACTTC	CSAYEPGQGAEQYF
TRBD2	TRBJ2-3	many	TRBV11-2	TGTGCCAGCAAGCGCACTAGCGGGGGATCAGGGTATAGCACAGATACGCAGTATTTT	CASKRTSGGSGYSTDTQYF